The clone carrying this T cell receptor beta chain was seen ten or more times. The antigen is undetermined. These data belong to a study of T cell repertoires in cytomegalovirus infection. Study background: Recently identified HLA-C-restricted and well-studied HLA-B-restricted CMV epitopes were used. The public TCR beta signatures pointed to both CMV infection and matching HLA type.

Germline CDR1 reads SGHTA; CDR2 reads FQGNSA. The CDR3 runs to 16 residues. J gave up 4 bases and V 4 bases, and 11 bases lay outside the gene matches. The study's findings and limits: The ex vivo response was dominated by HLA-C-restricted CMV-specific TCR beta clonotypes. Of the TCR beta families, the public ones yielded a cumulative frequency that identified carriers of CMV plus the relevant HLA.

TCRdb passed the reads through MiXCR, listing each CDR3 protein once. Among approximately 350,000 distinct CDR3 sequences listed, roughly 34% were seen once. The specimen comprised cultured PBMCs, sampled from culture after CMV antigen stimulation. The gene calls are TRBV7-2 and TRBJ2-3, with 7 bases identical to TRBD2. This TCR was recovered from a human donor in good health (CMV status not recorded). Some clones in this sample may be carry-over from other donors' samples. The CDR3 protein is CASSSRRRGGADTQYF. The CDR3 nucleotides are TGTGCCAGCAGCTCCCGTAGGAGGGGAGGGGCAGATACGCAGTATTTT.